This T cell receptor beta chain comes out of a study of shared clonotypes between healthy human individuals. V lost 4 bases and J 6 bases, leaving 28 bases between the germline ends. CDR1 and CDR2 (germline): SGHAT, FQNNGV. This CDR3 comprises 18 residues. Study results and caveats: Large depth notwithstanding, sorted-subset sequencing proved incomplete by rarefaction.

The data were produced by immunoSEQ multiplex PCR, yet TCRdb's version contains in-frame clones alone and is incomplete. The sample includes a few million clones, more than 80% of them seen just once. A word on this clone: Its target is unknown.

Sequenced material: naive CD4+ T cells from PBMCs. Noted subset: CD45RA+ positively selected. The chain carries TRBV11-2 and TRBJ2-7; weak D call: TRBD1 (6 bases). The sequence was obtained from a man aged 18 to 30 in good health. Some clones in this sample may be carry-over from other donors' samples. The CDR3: CASSSLGTPQADHLEQYF. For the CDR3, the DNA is TGTGCCAGCAGCTCCCTCGGGACACCCCAAGCGGATCACCTCGAGCAGTACTTC.